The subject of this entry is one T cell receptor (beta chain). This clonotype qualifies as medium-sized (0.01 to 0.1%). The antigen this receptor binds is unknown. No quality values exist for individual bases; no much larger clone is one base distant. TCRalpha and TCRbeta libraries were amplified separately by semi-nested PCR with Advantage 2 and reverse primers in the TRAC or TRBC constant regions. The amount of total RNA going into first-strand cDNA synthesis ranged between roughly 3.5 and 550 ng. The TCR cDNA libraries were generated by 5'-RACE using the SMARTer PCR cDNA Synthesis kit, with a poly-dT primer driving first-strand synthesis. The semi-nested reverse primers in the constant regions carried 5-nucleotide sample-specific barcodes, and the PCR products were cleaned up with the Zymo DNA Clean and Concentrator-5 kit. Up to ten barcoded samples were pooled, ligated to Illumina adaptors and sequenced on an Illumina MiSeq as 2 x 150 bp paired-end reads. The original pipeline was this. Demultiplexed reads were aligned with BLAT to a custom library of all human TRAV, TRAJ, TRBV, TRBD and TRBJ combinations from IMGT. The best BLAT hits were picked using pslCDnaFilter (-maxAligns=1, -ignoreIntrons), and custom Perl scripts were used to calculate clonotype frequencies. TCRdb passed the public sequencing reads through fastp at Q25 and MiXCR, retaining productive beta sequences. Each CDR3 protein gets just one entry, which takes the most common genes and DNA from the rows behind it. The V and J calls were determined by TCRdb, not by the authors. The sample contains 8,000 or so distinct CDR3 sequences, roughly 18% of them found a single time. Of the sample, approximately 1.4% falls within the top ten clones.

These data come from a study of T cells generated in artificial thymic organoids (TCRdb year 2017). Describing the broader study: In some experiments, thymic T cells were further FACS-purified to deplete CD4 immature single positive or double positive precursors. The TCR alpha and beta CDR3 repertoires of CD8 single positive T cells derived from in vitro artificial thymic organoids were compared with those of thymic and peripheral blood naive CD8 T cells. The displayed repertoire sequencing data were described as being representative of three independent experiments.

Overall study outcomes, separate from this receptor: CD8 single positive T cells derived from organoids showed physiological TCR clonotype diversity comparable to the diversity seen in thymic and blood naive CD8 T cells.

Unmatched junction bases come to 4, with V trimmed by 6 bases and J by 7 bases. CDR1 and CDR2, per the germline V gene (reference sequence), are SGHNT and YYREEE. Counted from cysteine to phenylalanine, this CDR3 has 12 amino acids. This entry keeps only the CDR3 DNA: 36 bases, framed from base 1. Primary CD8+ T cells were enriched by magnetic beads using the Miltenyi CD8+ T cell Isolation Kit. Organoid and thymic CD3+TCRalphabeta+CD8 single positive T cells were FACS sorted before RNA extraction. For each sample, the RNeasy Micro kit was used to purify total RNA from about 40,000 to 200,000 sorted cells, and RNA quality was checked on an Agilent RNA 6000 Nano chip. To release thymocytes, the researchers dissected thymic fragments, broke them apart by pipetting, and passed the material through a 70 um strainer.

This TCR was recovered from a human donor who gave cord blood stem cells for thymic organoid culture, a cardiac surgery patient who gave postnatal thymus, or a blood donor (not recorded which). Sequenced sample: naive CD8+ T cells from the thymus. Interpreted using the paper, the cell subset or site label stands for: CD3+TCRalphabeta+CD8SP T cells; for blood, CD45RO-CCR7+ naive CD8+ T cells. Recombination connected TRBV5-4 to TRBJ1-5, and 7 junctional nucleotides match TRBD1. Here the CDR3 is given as CASNRQGQPQHF. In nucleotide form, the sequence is TGTGCCAGCAACCGACAGGGACAGCCCCAGCATTTT.